This entry is about one T cell receptor (beta chain). Its antigen remains unidentified. The data were produced by immunoSEQ multiplex PCR, yet TCRdb's version contains in-frame clones alone and is incomplete. The sample yields about 130,000 clones, about 89% seen once. These data originate in a study of T cell responses to AZD1222 COVID-19 vaccine. Study findings and constraints: Researchers took repertoire samples only after the peak T cell response had come. Spike as a whole was targeted by vaccine-associated CD4 TCRs, dominant at 160-218 and 743-854.

There are 15 residues in the CDR3. V lost 5 bases, J lost 8 bases, and 18 bases lay in between. Germline CDR1 and CDR2: LNHDA and SQIVND (reference sequence). The TCR was taken from an adult in good health. The sequenced sample was peripheral blood, obtained on day 0 of AZD1222 vaccination. V is TRBV19 and J is TRBJ2-2, with D hard to call. The CDR3 reads CASSLSRVNDGELFF. The CDR3 DNA reads as TGTGCCAGTAGTTTATCCCGCGTAAACGATGGGGAGCTGTTTTTT.